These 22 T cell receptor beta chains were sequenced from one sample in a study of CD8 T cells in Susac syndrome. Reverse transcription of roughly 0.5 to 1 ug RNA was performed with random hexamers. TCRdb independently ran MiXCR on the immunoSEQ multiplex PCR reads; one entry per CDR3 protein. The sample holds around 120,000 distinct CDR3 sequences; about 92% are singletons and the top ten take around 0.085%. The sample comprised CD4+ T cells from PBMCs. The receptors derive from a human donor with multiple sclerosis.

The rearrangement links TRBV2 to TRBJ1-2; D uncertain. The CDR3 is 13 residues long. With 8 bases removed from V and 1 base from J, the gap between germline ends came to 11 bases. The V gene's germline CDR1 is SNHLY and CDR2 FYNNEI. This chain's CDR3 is CASSNQDNYGYTF. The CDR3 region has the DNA TGTGCCAGCTCGAACCAAGATAACTATGGCTACACCTTC. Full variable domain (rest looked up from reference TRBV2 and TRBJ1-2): EPEVTQTPSHQVTQMGQEVILRCVPISNHLYFYWYRQILGQKVEFLVSFYNNEISEKSEIFDDQFSVERPDGSNFTLKIRSTKLEDSAMYFCASSNQDNYGYTFGSGTRLTVV.

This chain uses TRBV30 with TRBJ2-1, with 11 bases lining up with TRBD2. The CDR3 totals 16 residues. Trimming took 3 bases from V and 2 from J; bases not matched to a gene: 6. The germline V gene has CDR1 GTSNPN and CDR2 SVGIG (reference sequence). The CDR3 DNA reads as TGTGCCTGGAGCTCAAGACTAGCGGGGACCTACAATGAGCAGTTCTTC. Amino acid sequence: CAWSSRLAGTYNEQFF.

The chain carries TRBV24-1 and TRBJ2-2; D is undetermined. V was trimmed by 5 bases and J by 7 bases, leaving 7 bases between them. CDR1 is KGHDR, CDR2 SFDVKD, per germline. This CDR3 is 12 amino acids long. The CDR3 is CATSGVVGELFF. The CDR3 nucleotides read TGTGCCACCAGTGGGGTGGTCGGGGAGCTGTTTTTT.

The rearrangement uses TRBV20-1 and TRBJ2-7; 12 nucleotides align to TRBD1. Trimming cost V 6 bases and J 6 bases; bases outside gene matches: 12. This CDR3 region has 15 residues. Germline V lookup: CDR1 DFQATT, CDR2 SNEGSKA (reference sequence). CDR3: CSASETGTGGGEQYF. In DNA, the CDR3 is TGCAGTGCGAGCGAAACCGGGACAGGGGGCGGCGAGCAGTACTTC.

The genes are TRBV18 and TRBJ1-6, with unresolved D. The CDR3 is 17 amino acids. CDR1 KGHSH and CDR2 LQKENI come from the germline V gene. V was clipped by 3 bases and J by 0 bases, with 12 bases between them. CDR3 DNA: TGTGCCAGCTCACCCGGGGATCTTCGCTCCTATAATTCACCCCTCCACTTT. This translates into CASSPGDLRSYNSPLHF.

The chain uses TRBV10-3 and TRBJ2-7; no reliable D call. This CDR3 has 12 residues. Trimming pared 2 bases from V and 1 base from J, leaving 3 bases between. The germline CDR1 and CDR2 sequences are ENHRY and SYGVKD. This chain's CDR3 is CAISEASYEQYF. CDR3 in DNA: TGTGCCATCAGTGAGGCTTCCTACGAGCAGTACTTC.

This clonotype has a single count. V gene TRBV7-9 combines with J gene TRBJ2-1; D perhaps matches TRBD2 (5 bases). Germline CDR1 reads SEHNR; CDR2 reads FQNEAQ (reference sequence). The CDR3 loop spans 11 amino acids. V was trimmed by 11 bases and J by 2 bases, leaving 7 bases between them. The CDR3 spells CAAGTYNEQFF. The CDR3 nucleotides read TGTGCCGCGGGTACCTACAATGAGCAGTTCTTC.

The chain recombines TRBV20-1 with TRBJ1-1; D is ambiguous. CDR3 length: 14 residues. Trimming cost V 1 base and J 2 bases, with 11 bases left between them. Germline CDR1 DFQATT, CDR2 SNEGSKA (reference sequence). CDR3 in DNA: TGCAGTGCTAGAGTGGTAGGGATAAACACTGAAGCTTTCTTT. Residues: CSARVVGINTEAFF.

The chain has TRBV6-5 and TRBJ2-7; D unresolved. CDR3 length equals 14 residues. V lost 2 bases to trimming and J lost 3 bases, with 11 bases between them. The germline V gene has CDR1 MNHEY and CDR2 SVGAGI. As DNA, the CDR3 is TGTGCCAGCAGTTACGATCCCGGCAACTACGAGCAGTACTTC. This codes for CASSYDPGNYEQYF.

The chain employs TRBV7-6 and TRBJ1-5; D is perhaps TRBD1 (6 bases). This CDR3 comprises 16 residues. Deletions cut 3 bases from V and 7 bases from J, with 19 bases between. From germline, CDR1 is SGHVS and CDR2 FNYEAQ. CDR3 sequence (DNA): TGTGCCAGCAGCTTGGGTCGATCGGGGGGGCACCAGCCCCAGCATTTT. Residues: CASSLGRSGGHQPQHF. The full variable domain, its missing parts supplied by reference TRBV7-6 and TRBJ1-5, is GAGVSQSPRYKVTKRGQDVALRCDPISGHVSLYWYRQALGQGPEFLTYFNYEAQQDKSGLPNDRFSAERPEGSISTLTIQRTEQRDSAMYRCASSLGRSGGHQPQHFGDGTRLSIL.

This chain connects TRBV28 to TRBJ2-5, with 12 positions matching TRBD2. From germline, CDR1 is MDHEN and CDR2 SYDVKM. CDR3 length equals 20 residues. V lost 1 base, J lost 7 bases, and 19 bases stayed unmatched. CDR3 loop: CASSLLGTRLAGDKGVTQYF. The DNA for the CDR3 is TGTGCCAGCAGTTTATTGGGCACGAGACTAGCGGGGGATAAAGGGGTGACCCAGTACTTC.

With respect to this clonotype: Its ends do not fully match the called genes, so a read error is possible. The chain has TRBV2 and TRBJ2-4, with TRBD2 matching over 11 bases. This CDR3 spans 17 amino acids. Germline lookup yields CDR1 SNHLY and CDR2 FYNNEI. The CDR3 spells CASTLQTSGSTKNVQYF. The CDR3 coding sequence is TGTGCCAGCACCCTACAAACTAGCGGGAGTACCAAAAACGTTCAGTACTTC.

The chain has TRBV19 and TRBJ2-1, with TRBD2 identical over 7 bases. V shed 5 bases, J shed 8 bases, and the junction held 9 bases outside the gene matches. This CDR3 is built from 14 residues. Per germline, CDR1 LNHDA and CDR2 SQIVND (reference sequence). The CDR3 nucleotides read TGTGCCAGTAGTCCGGACTGGGGGGGGTATGAGCAGTTCTTC. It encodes CASSPDWGGYEQFF.

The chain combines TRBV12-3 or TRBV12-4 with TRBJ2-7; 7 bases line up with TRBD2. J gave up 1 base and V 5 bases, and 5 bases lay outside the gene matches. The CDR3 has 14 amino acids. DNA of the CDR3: TGTGCCAGCAGTCGGGGGGTGCCTTCCTACGAGCAGTACTTC. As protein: CASSRGVPSYEQYF.

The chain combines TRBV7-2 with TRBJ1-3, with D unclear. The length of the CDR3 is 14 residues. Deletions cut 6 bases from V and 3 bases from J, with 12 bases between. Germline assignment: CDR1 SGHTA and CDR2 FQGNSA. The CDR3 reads CASRPSSLGNTIYF. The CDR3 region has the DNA TGTGCCAGCAGGCCATCAAGCCTTGGAAACACCATATATTTT.

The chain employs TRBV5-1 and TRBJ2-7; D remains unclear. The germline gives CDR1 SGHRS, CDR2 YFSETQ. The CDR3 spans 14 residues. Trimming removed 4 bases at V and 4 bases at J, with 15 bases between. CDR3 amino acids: CASSPQALDYEQYF. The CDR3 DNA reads TGCGCCAGCAGCCCGCAGGCACTTGATTACGAGCAGTACTTC.

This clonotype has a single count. The DNA for the CDR3 is TGTGCCAGCAGCTTTCAGGGGAGAGATACGCAGTATTTT. The encoded protein is CASSFQGRDTQYF. This chain connects TRBV7-2 to TRBJ2-3; a weak D match, TRBD1 (6 bases). CDR1 and CDR2 (germline): SGHTA, FQGNSA. This CDR3 contains 13 residues. V lost 3 bases and J lost 5, with 9 bases in between.

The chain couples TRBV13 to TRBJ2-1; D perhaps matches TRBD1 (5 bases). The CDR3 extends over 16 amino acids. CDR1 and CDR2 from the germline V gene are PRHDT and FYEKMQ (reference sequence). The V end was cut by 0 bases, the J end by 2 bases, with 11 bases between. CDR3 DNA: TGTGCCAGCAGCTTAGGGGCGACAGTGCCCTACAATGAGCAGTTCTTC. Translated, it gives CASSLGATVPYNEQFF.

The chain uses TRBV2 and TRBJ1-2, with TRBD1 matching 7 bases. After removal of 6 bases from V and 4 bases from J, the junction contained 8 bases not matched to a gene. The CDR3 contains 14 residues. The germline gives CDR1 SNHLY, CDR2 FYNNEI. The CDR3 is CASSVLSGGYGYTF. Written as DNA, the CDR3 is TGTGCCAGCAGCGTACTTTCAGGGGGCTATGGCTACACCTTC.

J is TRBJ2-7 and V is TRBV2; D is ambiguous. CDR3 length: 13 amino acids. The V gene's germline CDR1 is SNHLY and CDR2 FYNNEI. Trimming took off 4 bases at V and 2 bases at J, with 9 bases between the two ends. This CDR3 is CASSVRVTYEQYF. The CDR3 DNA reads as TGTGCCAGCAGTGTTCGGGTAACCTACGAGCAGTACTTC.

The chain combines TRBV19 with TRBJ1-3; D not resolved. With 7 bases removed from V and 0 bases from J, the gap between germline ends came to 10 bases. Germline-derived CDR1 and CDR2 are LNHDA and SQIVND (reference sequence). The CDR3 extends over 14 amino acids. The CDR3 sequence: CASTRWASGNTIYF. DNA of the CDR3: TGTGCCAGTACCCGATGGGCCTCTGGAAACACCATATATTTT. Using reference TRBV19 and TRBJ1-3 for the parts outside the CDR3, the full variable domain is DGGITQSPKYLFRKEGQNVTLSCEQNLNHDAMYWYRQDPGQGLRLIYYSQIVNDFQKGDIAEGYSVSREKKESFPLTVTSAQKNPTAFYLCASTRWASGNTIYFGEGSWLTVV.

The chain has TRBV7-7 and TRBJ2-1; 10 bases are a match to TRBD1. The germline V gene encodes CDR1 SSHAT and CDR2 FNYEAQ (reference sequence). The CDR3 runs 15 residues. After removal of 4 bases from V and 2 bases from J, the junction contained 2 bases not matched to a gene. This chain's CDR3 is CASSSGQGAYNEQFF. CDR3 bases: TGTGCCAGCAGCTCCGGACAGGGGGCCTACAATGAGCAGTTCTTC.